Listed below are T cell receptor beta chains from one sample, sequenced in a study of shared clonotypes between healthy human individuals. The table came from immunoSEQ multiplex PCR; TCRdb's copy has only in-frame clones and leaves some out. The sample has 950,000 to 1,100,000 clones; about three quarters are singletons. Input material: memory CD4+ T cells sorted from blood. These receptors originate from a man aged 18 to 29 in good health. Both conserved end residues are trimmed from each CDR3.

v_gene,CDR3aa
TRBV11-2,ASSPRAANTGELF
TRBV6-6,ASSPTSGSGGEQF
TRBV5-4,ASSFKAGGGTDTQY
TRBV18,ASSLTDRTEQY
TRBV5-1,ASSFSGGAKNTEAF
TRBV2,ASRATLGTYNEQF
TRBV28,ASSLVAGGADNQPQH
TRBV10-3,AISERQGRYEQY
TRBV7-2,ASSYHGTRGNIQY
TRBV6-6,ASSRDGNYGYT
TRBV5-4,ASSKGQGAGQETQY
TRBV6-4,ASSGRTQY
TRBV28,ASRMTGLNYGYT
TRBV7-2,ASSPLRREQF
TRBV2,ASDVNYGYT
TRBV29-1,SVEVVGSRGYEQY
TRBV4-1,ASSQASSGRAYSNTGELF
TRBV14,ASSQAGSPLH
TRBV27,ASSLSRTGGNEKLF
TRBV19,ASTNSPDTNQPQH
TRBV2,ASSVVTGNDQPQH
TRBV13,ASSLRAAAWDSNYGYT
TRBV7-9,ASTRVWDRNTEAF
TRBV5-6,ASSLAGGPVDTQY
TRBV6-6,ASSYGTDEAF
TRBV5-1,ASSLIGAQETQY
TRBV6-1,ASSERWAGDPFGNQPQH
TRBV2,ASSDGQDLNTEAF
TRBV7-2,ASSWGRGGTSYEQY
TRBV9,ASSRTSGGANTGELF
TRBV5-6,ASSLVGGQAYGYT
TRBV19,ASRPWGLLPHKETQY
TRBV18,ASSRGLAGGPNEETQY
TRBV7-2,ATREQNYGYT
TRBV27,ASSLYLSSTDTQY
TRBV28,ASSLMRGTGELF
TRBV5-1,ASSLDGDRLDTQY
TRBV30,AWSHGLAGGEQF
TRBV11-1,ASSLDLYNEQF
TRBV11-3,ASSWTDNTEAF
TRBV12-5,ASGLVAGGKSTGELF